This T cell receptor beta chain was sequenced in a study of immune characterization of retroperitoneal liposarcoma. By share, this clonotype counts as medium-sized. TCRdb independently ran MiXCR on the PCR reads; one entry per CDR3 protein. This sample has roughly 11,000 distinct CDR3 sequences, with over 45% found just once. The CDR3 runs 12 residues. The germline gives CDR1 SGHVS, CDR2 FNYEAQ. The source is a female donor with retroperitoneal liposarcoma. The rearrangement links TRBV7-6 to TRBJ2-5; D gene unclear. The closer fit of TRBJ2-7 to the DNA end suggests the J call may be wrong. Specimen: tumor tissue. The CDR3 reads CASSPGDYEQYF. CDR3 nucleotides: TGTGCCAGCAGCCCGGGCGACTACGAGCAGTACTTC.